One sample yielded the 29 T cell receptor beta chains listed below, sequenced in a study of a mutant IDH1 vaccine in newly diagnosed glioma. Libraries were prepared by immunoSEQ multiplex PCR; TCRdb keeps only in-frame clonotypes and omits some of them. The data show 100,000 to 120,000 clones, with 75% to 90% seen just once and 0.6% to 0.75% held by the top ten. Antigen specificity for these receptors is unknown. Time point specified: week 11, during vaccination. Vaccinated patients received 300 ug of mutant IDH1 20-mer peptide per dose, with topical imiquimod. Sample: PBMCs, taken from a glioma patient whose treatment included an IDH1 peptide vaccine. The receptors were sampled from a woman in her forties or fifties with glioma.

The chain is built from TRBV12-5 and TRBJ2-1, with TRBD2 matching over 13 bases. In germline, CDR1 is LGHNT, CDR2 FRNRAP. CDR3 size: 16 residues. The junction had 7 bases not matched to a gene; V was cut back by 6 bases and J by 5 bases. The DNA for the CDR3 is TGTGCTAGTGGGGGGACTAGCGGGGCCACCGACAATGAGCAGTTCTTC. As protein: CASGGTSGATDNEQFF.

The chain joins TRBV7-6 to TRBJ1-4; D gene ambiguous. The CDR3 runs 12 residues. CDR1 and CDR2 (germline): SGHVS, FNYEAQ. Trimming shortened V by 4 bases and J by 4 bases, and 4 bases separated the two germline ends. The CDR3 region has the DNA TGTGCCAGCAGCTCCGTTAATGAAAAACTGTTTTTT. It yields the protein CASSSVNEKLFF.

The chain is built from TRBV19 and TRBJ1-1, with 7 bases identical to TRBD1. CDR3 size: 14 residues. J lost 8 bases, V lost 4 bases, and 10 bases had no gene match. The germline gives CDR1 LNHDA, CDR2 SQIVND (reference sequence). The CDR3 bases are TGTGCCAGTAGTAGTCGGGACAGCCGGCGGGAAGCTTTCTTT. It yields the protein CASSSRDSRREAFF.

This chain uses TRBV6-5 with TRBJ1-2; D gene ambiguous. Germline V gene lookup returns CDR1 MNHEY and CDR2 SVGAGI. This CDR3 has 14 residues. V was trimmed by 0 bases and J by 2 bases, leaving 7 bases between them. The CDR3 nucleotides read TGTGCCAGCAGTTACTCGGGCAGCAACTATGGCTACACCTTC. This sequence encodes CASSYSGSNYGYTF.

This chain connects TRBV12-5 to TRBJ1-5; 7 nucleotides match TRBD1. This CDR3 is built from 14 residues. CDR1 is LGHNT and CDR2 is FRNRAP in the germline V gene. The trim removed 5 bases at V and 7 bases at J, leaving 8 bases unmatched. CDR3 sequence (DNA): TGTGCTAGTGGTCTTGACAGGGCTGGGCAGCCCCAGCATTTT. It yields the protein CASGLDRAGQPQHF.

V is TRBV30 and J is TRBJ1-1; D gene ambiguous. The CDR3 contains 12 residues. Germline-derived CDR1 and CDR2 are GTSNPN and SVGIG (reference sequence). Trimming removed 2 bases at V and 4 bases at J, with 8 bases between. The CDR3 sequence is CAWSREVTEAFF. The CDR3 nucleotides read TGTGCCTGGAGTCGGGAAGTCACTGAAGCTTTCTTT.

This rearrangement joins TRBV5-4 to TRBJ2-5; D gene ambiguous. Germline loops: CDR1 SGHNT, CDR2 YYREEE (reference sequence). V gave up 4 bases and J gave up 2 bases, with 9 bases separating them. The CDR3 covers 13 residues. The CDR3 reads CASSIDLQETQYF. Here the CDR3 DNA reads TGTGCCAGCAGCATAGACCTACAAGAGACCCAGTACTTC.

This sequence joins TRBV7-3 and TRBJ2-2; D is unclear. The germline V and J ends were trimmed by 0 bases and 0 bases, with 5 bases remaining between them. This CDR3 has 15 amino acids. Germline CDR1 SGHTA, CDR2 FQGTGA. DNA of the CDR3: TGTGCCAGCAGCTTAACGGCTTCGAACACCGGGGAGCTGTTTTTT. Residues: CASSLTASNTGELFF.

The CDR3 sequence: CASSVSGSNHNEQFF. The CDR3 DNA is TGTGCCAGCAGCGTAAGCGGGAGTAACCACAATGAGCAGTTCTTC. The gene calls are TRBV9 and TRBJ2-1; 8 bases match TRBD2. Germline assignment: CDR1 SGDLS and CDR2 YYNGEE. V lost 1 base, J lost 5 bases, and 5 bases stayed unmatched. The CDR3 consists of 15 residues.

The V and J genes are TRBV29-1 and TRBJ2-1, with D perhaps assigned TRBD1 or TRBD2 (5 bases each). Trimming left V 7 bases short and J 5 bases short, with 15 bases between. This CDR3 is 13 amino acids long. From germline, CDR1 is SQVTM and CDR2 ANQGSEA. The CDR3 loop reads CSGLLSGHNEQFF. CDR3 nucleotide sequence: TGCAGCGGCCTCCTTTCGGGGCACAATGAGCAGTTCTTC.

DNA for the CDR3: TGTGCCAGCACCAAAACGACAGGCTCCTACGAGCAGTACTTC. Translating it yields CASTKTTGSYEQYF. This chain links TRBV28 with TRBJ2-7; perhaps TRBD1 as D (6 bases). The CDR3 is made up of 14 amino acids. Trimming removed 7 bases from V and 0 bases from J, with 13 bases in between. CDR1 is MDHEN and CDR2 is SYDVKM in the germline V gene.

The chain carries TRBV5-1 and TRBJ2-1; D possibly corresponds to TRBD2 (6 bases). The CDR3 contains 17 residues. V dropped 1 base and J dropped 0 bases, with 14 bases sitting between them. The germline V gene encodes CDR1 SGHRS and CDR2 YFSETQ. CDR3 region: CASSLLSGDNSYNEQFF. The CDR3 region has the DNA TGCGCCAGCAGCTTGCTTAGCGGCGATAACTCCTACAATGAGCAGTTCTTC.

This chain uses TRBV11-2 with TRBJ2-1; 7 nucleotides line up with TRBD2. Looked up from germline, CDR1 is SGHAT and CDR2 is FQNNGV. The V segment lost 1 base and the J segment 13 bases; nucleotides outside the gene matches: 4. The CDR3 loop spans 12 amino acids. The CDR3: CASSLGGDYQFF. CDR3 in DNA: TGTGCCAGCAGCTTAGGGGGGGACTATCAGTTCTTC. Using reference TRBV11-2 and TRBJ2-1 for the parts outside the CDR3, the full variable domain is EAGVAQSPRYKIIEKRQSVAFWCNPISGHATLYWYQQILGQGPKLLIQFQNNGVVDDSQLPKDRFSAERLKGVDSTLKIQPAKLEDSAVYLCASSLGGDYQFFGPGTRLTVL.

This sequence joins TRBV19 and TRBJ2-7; the match to TRBD1 covers 9 bases. With 3 bases clipped from V and 4 bases from J, the junction kept 7 bases outside the gene matches. CDR3 length: 15 residues. Germline V gives CDR1 LNHDA, CDR2 SQIVND (reference sequence). CDR3 nucleotides: TGTGCCAGTAGTATTGCCGGGACAGGGCGGTACGAGCAGTACTTC. Protein: CASSIAGTGRYEQYF.

The chain employs TRBV28 and TRBJ2-7; tentative D call: TRBD2 (6 bases). CDR1 and CDR2 (germline): MDHEN, SYDVKM. V shed 2 bases and J shed 5 bases, with 13 bases lying between them. This CDR3 is built from 14 residues. The CDR3 loop reads CASSLVGGFDEQYF. In DNA form, the CDR3 reads TGTGCCAGCAGTTTAGTAGGAGGGTTCGACGAGCAGTACTTC.

The CDR3 is CASSPSLQGTSSYGYTF. DNA for the CDR3: TGTGCCAGCAGTCCCTCGTTACAGGGAACCTCGTCCTATGGCTACACCTTC. This chain links TRBV27 with TRBJ1-2; D is perhaps TRBD1 (6 bases). The CDR3 spans 17 residues. V lost 5 bases, J lost 4 bases, and 23 bases lay in between. The germline V gene has CDR1 MNHEY and CDR2 SMNVEV (reference sequence).

The gene calls are TRBV21-1 and TRBJ2-2; TRBD2, the D gene given by the table, was not confirmed from the DNA. TRBV21-1 counts as a pseudogene. CDR3 length equals 18 residues. The CDR3 is CASPNLLDSFLGTGELFF. The CDR3 DNA reads as TGTGCCAGCCCCAACTTGCTGGACTCATTTTTGGGCACCGGGGAGCTGTTTTTT.

The chain recombines TRBV7-8 with TRBJ1-2; D might be TRBD1 (5 bases). V was cut by 1 base and J by 0 bases, with 9 bases left in between. This CDR3 contains 15 residues. Germline V gene data show CDR1 as SGHVS and CDR2 as FQNEAQ. This CDR3 is CASSLGQRANYGYTF. The CDR3 coding sequence is TGTGCCAGCAGCTTAGGACAGAGAGCTAACTATGGCTACACCTTC.

The rearrangement uses TRBV28 and TRBJ2-1; 7 bases match TRBD1. The trim removed 6 bases at V and 2 bases at J, leaving 10 bases unmatched. The length of the CDR3 is 16 residues. CDR1 MDHEN and CDR2 SYDVKM come from the germline V gene. In DNA, the CDR3 is TGTGCCAGCAGCAGCACGAGGGGGACAGCCTACAATGAGCAGTTCTTC. It is translated as CASSSTRGTAYNEQFF.

This sequence joins TRBV7-8 and TRBJ1-2; weak D call: TRBD1 (5 bases). V was trimmed by 4 bases and J by 4 bases, leaving 16 bases between them. CDR1 and CDR2 (germline): SGHVS, FQNEAQ. This CDR3 has 15 residues. The CDR3 coding sequence is TGTGCCAGCAGCTCAGACAGCCCTGTGTTCTATGGCTACACCTTC. It yields the protein CASSSDSPVFYGYTF.

This clone was recorded once. This chain links TRBV28 with TRBJ2-7; a possible D gene is TRBD1 (5 bases). Per the germline V gene, CDR1 is MDHEN and CDR2 is SYDVKM. The CDR3 consists of 12 residues. V was pared by 6 bases and J by 3 bases, with 9 bases between. The DNA of the CDR3 is TGTGCCAGCAGACAGGAACTCTACGAGCAGTACTTC. Residues: CASRQELYEQYF.

The rearrangement links TRBV10-3 to TRBJ2-5; 7 bases are shared with TRBD1. This CDR3 has 15 amino acids. Germline lookup yields CDR1 ENHRY and CDR2 SYGVKD. Trimming removed 1 base from V and 5 bases from J; junction bases left unmatched: 7. This CDR3 reads CAISEYRDSRETQYF. In DNA form, the CDR3 reads TGTGCCATCAGTGAGTATAGGGACAGTAGGGAGACCCAGTACTTC.

The V call is TRBV6-6, the J call TRBJ2-7; 9 bases are shared with TRBD2. The CDR3 sequence is 15 residues long. Unmatched junction bases numbered 10, after V lost 8 bases and J lost 2 bases. Per the germline V gene, CDR1 is MNHNY and CDR2 is SVGAGI (reference sequence). The CDR3 sequence: CASGSGTSLTYEQYF. The CDR3 bases are TGTGCCAGCGGGTCCGGGACTAGCCTAACCTACGAGCAGTACTTC.

This clone was picked up a small number of times. The chain carries TRBV10-3 and TRBJ1-4; D ambiguous. Trimming took off 4 bases at V and 4 bases at J, with 10 bases between the two ends. The CDR3 has 14 amino acids. Germline assignment: CDR1 ENHRY and CDR2 SYGVKD. The CDR3 DNA is TGTGCCATCAGTGGTGGCGGCGATAATGAAAAACTGTTTTTT. It translates to CAISGGGDNEKLFF.

The rearrangement uses TRBV10-3 and TRBJ2-5; 8 nucleotides agree with TRBD1. The DNA end favors TRBJ2-7, so the J call may be wrong. The CDR3 spans 15 residues. Germline CDR1 ENHRY, CDR2 SYGVKD. The CDR3 region has the DNA TGTGCCATCAGTGAGCCTTCCCAGGGGGCATACGAGCAGTACTTC. Encoded protein: CAISEPSQGAYEQYF.

The chain couples TRBV5-8 to TRBJ1-1; no clear D. From germline, CDR1 is SGHTS and CDR2 YDEGEE. V was cut by 4 bases and J by 1 base, with 14 bases left in between. The CDR3 is 15 residues long. CDR3 residues: CASSGLLGRNTEAFF. The CDR3 nucleotides read TGTGCCAGCAGCGGGCTGCTAGGCAGGAACACTGAAGCTTTCTTT.

The rearrangement links TRBV7-6 to TRBJ2-7, with TRBD2 matching over 11 bases. This CDR3 region has 14 residues. The ends lost 1 base at V and 6 bases at J; junction bases unmatched: 2. The germline gives CDR1 SGHVS, CDR2 FNYEAQ. CDR3 DNA: TGTGCCAGCAGCTTAGGACTAGCGGGAATCGAGCAGTACTTC. It is translated as CASSLGLAGIEQYF.

The DNA for the CDR3 is TGTGCCAGCAGTGGGGGTTACGAGCAGTACTTC. It specifies CASSGGYEQYF. The chain carries TRBV6-5 and TRBJ2-5; possibly TRBD1 or TRBD2 for D (5 bases each). Gene TRBJ2-7 matches the end of the DNA better, so the J call may be wrong. Germline V gene data show CDR1 as MNHEY and CDR2 as SVGAGI. This CDR3 contains 11 residues.

The chain is built from TRBV6-1 and TRBJ1-1, with TRBD1 matching 8 bases. This CDR3 region has 15 residues. J was trimmed by 4 bases and V by 6 bases; bases with no gene match: 10. In germline, CDR1 is MNHNS, CDR2 SASEGT. The CDR3 is CASRSVQGAPTEAFF. As DNA, the CDR3 is TGTGCCAGCAGGAGCGTCCAGGGGGCGCCCACTGAAGCTTTCTTT.